Listed below are T cell receptor beta chains from one sample, sequenced in a study of blood T cell repertoires in COVID-19. Libraries were prepared by immunoSEQ multiplex PCR; TCRdb keeps only in-frame clonotypes and omits some of them. This sample has under 300,000 clones, with over 80% found just once. The sequenced sample was peripheral blood. Receptor source: a woman aged 40 to 49 who had recovered from COVID-19. Each CDR3 is given with its conserved first and last residue. The order of the fields is CDR3 length, J gene, D gene, V gene, clone size, CDR3 protein, CDR3 DNA. A D gene is named only where the DNA matches it firmly. The size entry is marked missing in some rows and otherwise reads once, few, many or a size class.

cdr3_length: 17; j_call: TRBJ2-6; d_call: -; v_call: TRBV10-3; clone_size: -; cdr3_aa: CAITGDGRSLGANVLTF; cdr3_nt: TGTGCCATCACAGGGGACGGACGCTCTCTGGGGGCCAACGTCCTGACTTTC
cdr3_length: 14; j_call: TRBJ1-2; d_call: TRBD1; v_call: TRBV18; clone_size: once; cdr3_aa: CASSQDRDGYGYTF; cdr3_nt: TGTGCCAGCTCACAGGACAGGGATGGCTATGGCTACACCTTC
cdr3_length: 15; j_call: TRBJ2-5; d_call: TRBD1; v_call: TRBV5-1; clone_size: -; cdr3_aa: CASSLGTGGAETQYF; cdr3_nt: TGCGCCAGCAGCTTGGGGACAGGGGGTGCGGAGACCCAGTACTTC
cdr3_length: 14; j_call: TRBJ1-5; d_call: -; v_call: TRBV9; clone_size: -; cdr3_aa: CASSGGRGGQPQHF; cdr3_nt: TGTGCCAGCAGCGGGGGGAGGGGCGGTCAGCCCCAGCATTTT
cdr3_length: 15; j_call: TRBJ2-7; d_call: -; v_call: TRBV19; clone_size: -; cdr3_aa: CASSTLLVPLHEQYF; cdr3_nt: TGTGCCAGTAGTACCTTACTAGTTCCCCTCCACGAGCAGTACTTC
cdr3_length: 16; j_call: TRBJ2-1; d_call: -; v_call: TRBV9; clone_size: -; cdr3_aa: CASSVVPGKRYNEQFF; cdr3_nt: TGTGCCAGCAGCGTAGTTCCGGGTAAAAGATACAATGAGCAGTTCTTC
cdr3_length: 15; j_call: TRBJ1-5; d_call: TRBD1; v_call: TRBV4-1; clone_size: -; cdr3_aa: CASSRETGGNQPQHF; cdr3_nt: TGCGCCAGCAGCCGCGAAACAGGGGGGAATCAGCCCCAGCATTTT
cdr3_length: 13; j_call: TRBJ2-7; d_call: -; v_call: TRBV5-1; clone_size: -; cdr3_aa: CASSLSGYDEQYF; cdr3_nt: TGCGCCAGCAGCTTGTCAGGGTACGACGAGCAGTACTTC
cdr3_length: 15; j_call: TRBJ1-4; d_call: -; v_call: TRBV4-1; clone_size: -; cdr3_aa: CASSPPRTLGEKLFF; cdr3_nt: TGCGCCAGCAGCCCCCCCCGGACATTGGGTGAAAAACTGTTTTTT
cdr3_length: 15; j_call: TRBJ1-3; d_call: TRBD1; v_call: TRBV5-1; clone_size: -; cdr3_aa: CASSRGQGAGNTIYF; cdr3_nt: TGCGCCAGCAGCAGGGGACAGGGGGCAGGAAACACCATATATTTT
cdr3_length: 13; j_call: TRBJ1-2; d_call: TRBD1; v_call: TRBV27; clone_size: -; cdr3_aa: CASRSRDRDGYTF; cdr3_nt: TGTGCCAGCCGCAGCCGGGACAGGGATGGCTACACCTTC
cdr3_length: 15; j_call: TRBJ2-5; d_call: TRBD1; v_call: TRBV27; clone_size: -; cdr3_aa: CASSSWTGILGTQYF; cdr3_nt: TGTGCCAGCAGTTCGTGGACAGGGATTCTTGGGACCCAGTACTTC
cdr3_length: 14; j_call: TRBJ1-4; d_call: TRBD1; v_call: TRBV6-5; clone_size: -; cdr3_aa: CASSRTGDNEKLFF; cdr3_nt: TGTGCCAGCAGTCGGACAGGCGATAATGAAAAACTGTTTTTT
cdr3_length: 15; j_call: TRBJ1-1; d_call: -; v_call: TRBV5-6; clone_size: -; cdr3_aa: CASSTVSRTVAEAFF; cdr3_nt: TGTGCCAGCAGCACGGTGAGCCGGACAGTTGCTGAAGCTTTCTTT
cdr3_length: 14; j_call: TRBJ1-1; d_call: TRBD1; v_call: TRBV6-5; clone_size: -; cdr3_aa: CASMWGQANTEAFF; cdr3_nt: TGTGCCAGCATGTGGGGACAGGCGAACACTGAAGCTTTCTTT
cdr3_length: 15; j_call: TRBJ1-2; d_call: -; v_call: TRBV5-1; clone_size: -; cdr3_aa: CASSLGTGYDAGYTF; cdr3_nt: TGCGCCAGCAGCTTGGGCACAGGGTACGACGCTGGCTACACCTTC
cdr3_length: 14; j_call: TRBJ2-1; d_call: TRBD1; v_call: TRBV2; clone_size: -; cdr3_aa: CASSVQGASNEQFF; cdr3_nt: TGTGCCAGCAGTGTCCAGGGGGCCTCCAATGAGCAGTTCTTC
cdr3_length: 15; j_call: TRBJ1-2; d_call: TRBD1; v_call: TRBV5-4; clone_size: once; cdr3_aa: CASSLGGQKVYGYTF; cdr3_nt: TGTGCCAGCAGCTTGGGGGGACAGAAAGTTTATGGCTACACCTTC
cdr3_length: 15; j_call: TRBJ1-5; d_call: -; v_call: TRBV19; clone_size: -; cdr3_aa: CASSILWQGSQPQHF; cdr3_nt: TGTGCCAGTAGTATACTGTGGCAGGGTTCTCAGCCCCAGCATTTT
cdr3_length: 13; j_call: TRBJ1-4; d_call: -; v_call: TRBV27; clone_size: -; cdr3_aa: CASSLQAGEKLFF; cdr3_nt: TGTGCCAGCAGTTTACAGGCGGGAGAAAAACTGTTTTTT
cdr3_length: 15; j_call: TRBJ2-3; d_call: TRBD2; v_call: TRBV6-5; clone_size: -; cdr3_aa: CASSSSTGGADTQYF; cdr3_nt: TGTGCCAGCAGTTCCTCCACGGGGGGGGCAGATACGCAGTATTTT
cdr3_length: 12; j_call: TRBJ2-5; d_call: -; v_call: TRBV29-1; clone_size: once; cdr3_aa: CSVEKQAKTQYF; cdr3_nt: TGCAGCGTTGAAAAGCAAGCGAAGACCCAGTACTTC
cdr3_length: 14; j_call: TRBJ1-2; d_call: -; v_call: TRBV28; clone_size: once; cdr3_aa: CASSSPTGNYGYTF; cdr3_nt: TGTGCCAGCAGTTCGCCCACAGGGAACTATGGCTACACCTTC
cdr3_length: 15; j_call: TRBJ2-7; d_call: TRBD2; v_call: TRBV4-1; clone_size: -; cdr3_aa: CASSQEGLVGGEQYF; cdr3_nt: TGCGCCAGCAGCCAAGAGGGACTAGTGGGGGGCGAGCAGTACTTC
cdr3_length: 14; j_call: TRBJ2-1; d_call: -; v_call: TRBV19; clone_size: -; cdr3_aa: CASSPLEINNEQFF; cdr3_nt: TGTGCCAGTAGCCCTCTAGAGATTAACAATGAGCAGTTCTTC
cdr3_length: 13; j_call: TRBJ1-2; d_call: -; v_call: TRBV19; clone_size: -; cdr3_aa: CASSISGVPGYTF; cdr3_nt: TGTGCCAGTAGTATCTCAGGGGTCCCTGGCTACACCTTC
cdr3_length: 15; j_call: TRBJ2-5; d_call: TRBD1; v_call: TRBV19; clone_size: -; cdr3_aa: CASIGRGQADETQYF; cdr3_nt: TGTGCCAGTATCGGACGGGGACAGGCGGACGAGACCCAGTACTTC
cdr3_length: 15; j_call: TRBJ2-7; d_call: -; v_call: TRBV2; clone_size: -; cdr3_aa: CASSKEAVLLYEQYF; cdr3_nt: TGTGCCAGCAGCAAGGAGGCCGTCTTACTCTACGAGCAGTACTTC
cdr3_length: 15; j_call: TRBJ1-3; d_call: -; v_call: TRBV7-2; clone_size: once; cdr3_aa: CASSLAYRAGNTIYF; cdr3_nt: TGTGCCAGCAGCTTAGCCTACAGGGCTGGAAACACCATATATTTT
cdr3_length: 16; j_call: TRBJ2-3; d_call: -; v_call: TRBV9; clone_size: -; cdr3_aa: CASSVAGGQGSDTQYF; cdr3_nt: TGTGCCAGCAGCGTAGCGGGGGGACAAGGTTCAGATACGCAGTATTTT
cdr3_length: 14; j_call: TRBJ2-7; d_call: TRBD1; v_call: TRBV19; clone_size: few; cdr3_aa: CASSIQGAGYEQYF; cdr3_nt: TGTGCCAGTAGTATTCAGGGGGCTGGCTACGAGCAGTACTTC
cdr3_length: 17; j_call: TRBJ2-2; d_call: TRBD1; v_call: TRBV7-6; clone_size: few; cdr3_aa: CASSLAWAGQGSGELFF; cdr3_nt: TGTGCCAGCAGCTTAGCGTGGGCGGGACAGGGTTCCGGGGAGCTGTTTTTT
cdr3_length: 14; j_call: TRBJ1-1; d_call: -; v_call: TRBV6-5; clone_size: once; cdr3_aa: CASSYSQTNTEAFF; cdr3_nt: TGTGCCAGCAGTTACTCCCAGACTAACACTGAAGCTTTCTTT
cdr3_length: 12; j_call: TRBJ1-5; d_call: -; v_call: TRBV4-1; clone_size: few; cdr3_aa: CASSQPNQPQHF; cdr3_nt: TGCGCCAGCAGCCAACCTAATCAGCCCCAGCATTTT
cdr3_length: 12; j_call: TRBJ1-6; d_call: TRBD1; v_call: TRBV28; clone_size: -; cdr3_aa: CASTTGLSPLHF; cdr3_nt: TGTGCCAGCACGACAGGGCTCTCACCCCTCCACTTT
cdr3_length: 17; j_call: TRBJ1-1; d_call: -; v_call: TRBV4-1; clone_size: -; cdr3_aa: CASSQDFTGSGNTEAFF; cdr3_nt: TGCGCCAGCAGCCAAGATTTTACGGGTTCGGGGAACACTGAAGCTTTCTTT
cdr3_length: 13; j_call: TRBJ1-2; d_call: -; v_call: TRBV6-6; clone_size: -; cdr3_aa: CASSGQINYGYTF; cdr3_nt: TGTGCCAGCAGTGGACAGATTAACTATGGCTACACCTTC
cdr3_length: 14; j_call: TRBJ1-4; d_call: -; v_call: TRBV3-1/TRBV3-2; clone_size: -; cdr3_aa: CASSRTSGAEKLFF; cdr3_nt: TGTGCCAGCAGCCGGACTTCAGGGGCTGAAAAACTGTTTTTT
cdr3_length: 16; j_call: TRBJ2-7; d_call: TRBD1; v_call: TRBV5-1; clone_size: -; cdr3_aa: CASSLEPGQGLVEQYF; cdr3_nt: TGCGCCAGCAGCTTAGAACCGGGACAGGGCTTGGTCGAGCAGTACTTC
cdr3_length: 16; j_call: TRBJ1-5; d_call: -; v_call: TRBV2; clone_size: -; cdr3_aa: CASSPDSPFSNQPQHF; cdr3_nt: TGTGCCAGCAGTCCCGACAGCCCCTTCAGCAATCAGCCCCAGCATTTT